This passage covers 9 T cell receptor beta chains from one sample sequenced in a study of cytomegalovirus exposure and HLA in healthy donors. Amplification used 60 Vbeta primers and 13 Jbeta primers. The method was immunoSEQ multiplex PCR; TCRdb's version includes in-frame clones alone and lacks a portion of them. This table has about 57,000 clones, about 83% appearing once. The sequencing sample was made of PBMCs. The receptors were gathered from a man aged 30-40 years in good health and CMV-seronegative.

The chain couples TRBV7-8 to TRBJ2-1, with 9 bases aligning to TRBD2. V was clipped by 1 base and J by 3 bases; unmatched bases: 4. This CDR3 comprises 16 residues. Germline loops: CDR1 SGHVS, CDR2 FQNEAQ. The CDR3 protein is CASSLGAGGIYNEQFF. The CDR3 bases are TGTGCCAGCAGCTTAGGAGCGGGGGGAATCTACAATGAGCAGTTCTTC. Full variable domain (rest looked up from reference TRBV7-8 and TRBJ2-1): GAGVSQSPRYKVAKRGQDVALRCDPISGHVSLFWYQQALGQGPEFLTYFQNEAQLDKSGLPSDRFFAERPEGSVSTLKIQRTQQEDSAVYLCASSLGAGGIYNEQFFGPGTRLTVL.

The chain is built from TRBV12-5 and TRBJ1-4, with D possibly TRBD1 on 6 matching bases. Germline V gene data show CDR1 as LGHNT and CDR2 as FRNRAP. Trimming shortened V by 1 base and J by 8 bases, and 20 bases separated the two germline ends. The CDR3 contains 17 residues. The CDR3 DNA reads as TGTGCTAGTGGTTTGGGCTACACCCCAGGGGCGCACGAAAAACTGTTTTTT. Amino acid sequence: CASGLGYTPGAHEKLFF.

The rearrangement joins TRBV6-6 to TRBJ1-4, with no clear D. The V and J ends lost 6 bases and 10 bases respectively, with 18 bases between them. Germline V gives CDR1 MNHNY, CDR2 SVGAGI (reference sequence). The CDR3 runs to 14 residues. The chain's CDR3 is CASRTRPLVRKLFF. As DNA, the CDR3 is TGTGCCAGCAGAACCCGGCCCCTAGTGCGAAAACTGTTTTTT.

The chain carries TRBV9 and TRBJ2-2, with a weak D call TRBD2 (6 bases). The CDR3 is made up of 13 amino acids. V gave up 5 bases and J gave up 3 bases, with 8 bases separating them. Germline loops: CDR1 SGDLS, CDR2 YYNGEE. CDR3: CASRWGDTGELFF. DNA of the CDR3: TGTGCCAGCAGATGGGGGGACACCGGGGAGCTGTTTTTT.

V usage is TRBV7-3 and J usage is TRBJ2-2; TRBD2 is a possible D gene (5 bases). V was cut by 5 bases and J by 7 bases, with 8 bases left in between. Germline V CDR1 and CDR2: SGHTA, FQGTGA. This CDR3 spans 12 amino acids. DNA of the CDR3: TGTGCCAGCAGCCCCGGAGGCGGGGAGCTGTTTTTT. Translation gives CASSPGGGELFF.

J is TRBJ2-7 and V is TRBV18, with D possibly matching TRBD1 (5 bases). Germline values: CDR1 KGHSH, CDR2 LQKENI. Trimming stripped 2 bases from V and 4 bases from J, with 12 bases between. The CDR3 consists of 14 residues. DNA of the CDR3: TGTGCCAGCTCACCAGTTCCGACAGCTTACGAGCAGTACTTC. This encodes CASSPVPTAYEQYF. The complete variable domain, with remaining parts taken from reference TRBV18 and TRBJ2-7, reads NAGVMQNPRHLVRRRGQEARLRCSPMKGHSHVYWYRQLPEEGLKFMVYLQKENIIDESGMPKERFSAEFPKEGPSILRIQQVVRGDSAAYFCASSPVPTAYEQYFGPGTRLTVT.

The chain recombines TRBV7-2 with TRBJ1-6; D ambiguous. V was clipped by 5 bases and J by 10 bases, with 18 bases between them. Germline assignment: CDR1 SGHTA and CDR2 FQGNSA. CDR3 length equals 15 residues. This CDR3 reads CASSLREGWRSPLHF. The CDR3 DNA reads as TGTGCCAGCAGCCTTCGTGAGGGATGGCGGTCACCCCTCCACTTT.

The chain recombines TRBV19 with TRBJ2-7; TRBD1 matches 9 bases. V trimming: 4 bases; J trimming: 5 bases; junction bases outside the gene matches: 6. The CDR3 consists of 14 residues. Germline CDR1 and CDR2: LNHDA and SQIVND (reference sequence). The CDR3 protein is CASSTWDRDDEQYF. The CDR3 nucleotides read TGTGCCAGTAGTACTTGGGACAGGGATGACGAGCAGTACTTC.

The chain recombines TRBV21-1 with TRBJ2-5; no DNA check was done on the table's D call, TRBD2. TRBV21-1 is designated a pseudogene. The CDR3 extends over 12 amino acids. The CDR3 here is CASSKSGETQYF. In nucleotides, the CDR3 is TGTGCCAGCAGCAAATCGGGGGAGACCCAGTACTTC.